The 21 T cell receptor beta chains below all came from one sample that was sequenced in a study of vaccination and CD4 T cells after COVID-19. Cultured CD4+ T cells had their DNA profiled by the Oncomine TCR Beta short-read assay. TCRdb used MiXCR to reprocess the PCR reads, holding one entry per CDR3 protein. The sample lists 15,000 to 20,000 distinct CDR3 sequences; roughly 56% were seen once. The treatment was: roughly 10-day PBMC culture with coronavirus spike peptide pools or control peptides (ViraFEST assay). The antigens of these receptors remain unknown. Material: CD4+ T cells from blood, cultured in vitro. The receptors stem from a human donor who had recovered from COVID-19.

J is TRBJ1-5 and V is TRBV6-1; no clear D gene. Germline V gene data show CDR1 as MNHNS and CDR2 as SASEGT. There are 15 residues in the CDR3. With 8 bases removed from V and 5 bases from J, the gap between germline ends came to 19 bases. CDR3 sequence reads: CASGMDSLSHQPQHF. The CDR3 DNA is TGTGCCAGCGGAATGGACTCCTTAAGCCATCAGCCCCAGCATTTT.

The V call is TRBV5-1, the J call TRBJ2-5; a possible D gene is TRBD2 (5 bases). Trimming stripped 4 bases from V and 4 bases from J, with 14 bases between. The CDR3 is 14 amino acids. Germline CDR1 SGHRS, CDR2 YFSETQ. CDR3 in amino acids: CASSPEAAGETQYF. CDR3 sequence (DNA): TGCGCCAGCAGCCCGGAGGCGGCGGGAGAGACCCAGTACTTC.

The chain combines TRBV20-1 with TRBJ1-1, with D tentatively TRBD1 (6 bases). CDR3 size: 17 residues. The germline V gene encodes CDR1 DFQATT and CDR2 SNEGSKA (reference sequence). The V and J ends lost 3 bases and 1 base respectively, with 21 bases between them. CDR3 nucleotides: TGCAGTGCTAGTGCCGCAACAGGGCAGCGGAGGAACACTGAAGCTTTCTTT. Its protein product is CSASAATGQRRNTEAFF.

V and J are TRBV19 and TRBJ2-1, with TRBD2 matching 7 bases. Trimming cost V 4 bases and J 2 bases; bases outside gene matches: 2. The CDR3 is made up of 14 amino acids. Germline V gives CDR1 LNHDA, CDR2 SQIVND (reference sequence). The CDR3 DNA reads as TGTGCCAGTAGTAAAAGCGGGGCCTACAATGAGCAGTTCTTC. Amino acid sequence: CASSKSGAYNEQFF.

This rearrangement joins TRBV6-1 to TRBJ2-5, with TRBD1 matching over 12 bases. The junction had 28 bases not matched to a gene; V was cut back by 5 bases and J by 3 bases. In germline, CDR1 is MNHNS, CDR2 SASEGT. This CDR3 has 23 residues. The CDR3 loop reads CASSRSRDRGRLSKREAKETQYF. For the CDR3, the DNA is TGTGCCAGCAGTCGATCCCGGGACAGGGGGCGATTGTCGAAGCGGGAGGCGAAAGAGACCCAGTACTTC.

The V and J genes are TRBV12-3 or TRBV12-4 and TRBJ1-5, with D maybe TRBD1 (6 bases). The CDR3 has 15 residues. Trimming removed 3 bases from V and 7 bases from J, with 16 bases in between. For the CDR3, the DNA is TGTGCCAGCAGTTTGGGTCAGGGGCAAGGGCAGCCCCAGCATTTT. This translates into CASSLGQGQGQPQHF.

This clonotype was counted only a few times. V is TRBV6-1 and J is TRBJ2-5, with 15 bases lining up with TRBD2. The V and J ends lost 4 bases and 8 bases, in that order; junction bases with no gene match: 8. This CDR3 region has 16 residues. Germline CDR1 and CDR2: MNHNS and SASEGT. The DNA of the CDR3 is TGTGCCAGCAGTGGGACTAGCGGGAGGGGCCTTGGTACCCAGTACTTC. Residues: CASSGTSGRGLGTQYF.

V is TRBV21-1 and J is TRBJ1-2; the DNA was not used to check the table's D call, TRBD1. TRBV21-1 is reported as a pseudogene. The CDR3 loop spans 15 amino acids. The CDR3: CASSKITGDNYGYTF. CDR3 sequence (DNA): TGTGCCAGCAGCAAAATAACAGGGGATAACTATGGCTACACCTTC.

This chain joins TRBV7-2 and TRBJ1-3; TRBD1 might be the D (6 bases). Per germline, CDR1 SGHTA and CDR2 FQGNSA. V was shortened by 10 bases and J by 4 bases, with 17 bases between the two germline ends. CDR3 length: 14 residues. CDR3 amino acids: CATGAGAEGNTIYF. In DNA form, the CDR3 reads TGTGCCACCGGCGCAGGGGCCGAAGGAAACACCATATATTTT.

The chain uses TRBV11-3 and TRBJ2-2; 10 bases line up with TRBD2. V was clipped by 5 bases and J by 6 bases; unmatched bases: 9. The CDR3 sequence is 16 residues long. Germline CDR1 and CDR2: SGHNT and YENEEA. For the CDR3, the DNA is TGTGCCAGCAGCCCCAAAGGGCTAGCGGGAGCCGGGGAGCTGTTTTTT. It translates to CASSPKGLAGAGELFF.

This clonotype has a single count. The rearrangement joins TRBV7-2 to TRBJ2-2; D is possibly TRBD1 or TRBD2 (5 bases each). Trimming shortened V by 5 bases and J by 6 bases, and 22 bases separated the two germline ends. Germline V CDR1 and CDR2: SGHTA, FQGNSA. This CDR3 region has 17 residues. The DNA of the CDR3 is TGTGCCAGCAGCCCCCGTTGGGGGAACGTCGGTCCCGGGGAGCTGTTTTTT. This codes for CASSPRWGNVGPGELFF.

CDR3 protein: CAWRPYEETQYF. The CDR3 nucleotides read TGTGCCTGGAGACCCTACGAGGAGACCCAGTACTTC. The chain combines TRBV30 with TRBJ2-5; no reliable D call. There are 12 residues in the CDR3. The V gene's germline CDR1 is GTSNPN and CDR2 SVGIG (reference sequence). V lost 3 bases and J lost 5, with 10 bases in between. Together with reference TRBV30 and TRBJ2-5, the CDR3 gives the full variable domain: SQTIHQWPATLVQPVGSPLSLECTVEGTSNPNLYWYRQAAGRGLQLLFYSVGIGQISSEVPQNLSASRPQDRQFILSSKKLLLSDSGFYLCAWRPYEETQYFGPGTRLLVL.

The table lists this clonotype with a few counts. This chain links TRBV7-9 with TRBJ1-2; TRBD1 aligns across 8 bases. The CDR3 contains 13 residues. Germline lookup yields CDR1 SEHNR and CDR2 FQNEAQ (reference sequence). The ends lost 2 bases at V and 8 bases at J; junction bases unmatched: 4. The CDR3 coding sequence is TGTGCCAGCAGCTTACAGGGGGCGAGGGGCTACACCTTC. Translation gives CASSLQGARGYTF.

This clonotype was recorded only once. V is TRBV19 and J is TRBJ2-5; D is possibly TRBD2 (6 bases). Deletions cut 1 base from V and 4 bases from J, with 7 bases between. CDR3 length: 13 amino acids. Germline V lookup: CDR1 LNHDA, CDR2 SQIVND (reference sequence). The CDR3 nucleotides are TGTGCCAGTAGTATAGGACTAGGAGAGACCCAGTACTTC. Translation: CASSIGLGETQYF.

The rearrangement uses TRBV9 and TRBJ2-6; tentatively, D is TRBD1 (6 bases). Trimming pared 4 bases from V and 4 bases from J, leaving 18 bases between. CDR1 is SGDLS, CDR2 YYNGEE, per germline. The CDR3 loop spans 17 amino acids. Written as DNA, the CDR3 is TGTGCCAGCAGCCCCACAGGGTTAATCGTCGGGGCCAACGTCCTGACTTTC. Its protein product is CASSPTGLIVGANVLTF.

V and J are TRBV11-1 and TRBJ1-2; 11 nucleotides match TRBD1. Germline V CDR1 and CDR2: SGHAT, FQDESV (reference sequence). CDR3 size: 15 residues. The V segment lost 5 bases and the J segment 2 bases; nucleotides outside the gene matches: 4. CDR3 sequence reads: CASSPGQGANYGYTF. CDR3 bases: TGTGCCAGCAGCCCCGGACAGGGGGCGAACTATGGCTACACCTTC.

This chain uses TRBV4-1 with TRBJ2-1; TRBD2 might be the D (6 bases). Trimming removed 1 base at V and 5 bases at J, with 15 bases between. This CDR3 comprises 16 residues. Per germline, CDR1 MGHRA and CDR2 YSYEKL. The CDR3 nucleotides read TGCGCCAGCAGCCAAGCTTCGGACTATTTGGACAATGAGCAGTTCTTC. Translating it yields CASSQASDYLDNEQFF.

The DNA of the CDR3 is TGCGCCAGCAGCCCGGCCGGGACACAAAGTTCACCCCTCCACTTT. This encodes CASSPAGTQSSPLHF. This chain connects TRBV4-1 to TRBJ1-6; D may be TRBD1 (6 bases). CDR1 is MGHRA and CDR2 is YSYEKL in the germline V gene. The CDR3 totals 15 residues. V was trimmed by 4 bases and J by 9 bases, leaving 16 bases between them.

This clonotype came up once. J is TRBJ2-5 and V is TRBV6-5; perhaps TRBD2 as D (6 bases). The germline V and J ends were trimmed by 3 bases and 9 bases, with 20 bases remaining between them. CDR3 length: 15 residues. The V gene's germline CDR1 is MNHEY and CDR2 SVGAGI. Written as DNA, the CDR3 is TGTGCCAGCAGTTATGGAGAGGAGGGTCCAGTGGCCCAGTACTTC. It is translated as CASSYGEEGPVAQYF.

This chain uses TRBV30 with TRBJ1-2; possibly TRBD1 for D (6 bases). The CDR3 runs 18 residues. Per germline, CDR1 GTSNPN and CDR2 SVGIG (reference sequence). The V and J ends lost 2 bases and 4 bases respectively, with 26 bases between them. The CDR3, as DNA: TGTGCCTGGAGTCGGTCGCTCCGTGGTACAGGGAGTATCTATGGCTACACCTTC. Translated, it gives CAWSRSLRGTGSIYGYTF.

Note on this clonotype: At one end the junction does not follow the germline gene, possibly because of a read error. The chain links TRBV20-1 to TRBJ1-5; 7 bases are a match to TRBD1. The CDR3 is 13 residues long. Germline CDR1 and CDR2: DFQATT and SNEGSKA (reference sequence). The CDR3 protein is CSARVRGDQSQHF. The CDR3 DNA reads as TGCAGTGCTAGGGTCAGGGGGGATCAGTCCCAGCATTTT.